This TCR beta chain was identified during a study of OX40 agonist ivuxolimab in advanced cancers. Looking at the study overall: The dose-escalation group included hepatocellular carcinoma, melanoma, renal cell carcinoma and head and neck cancer.

Method: immunoSEQ multiplex PCR; TCRdb's copy keeps in-frame clones and lacks some. The table has more than 50,000 clones, 75% to 90% seen once. Whole-study findings and limits: Specificity for antigen went undetermined in the expanded peripheral T cells.

Comments on this clone: What it recognizes is unknown.

This CDR3 contains 14 residues. Per germline, CDR1 SEHNR and CDR2 FQNEAQ (reference sequence). Trimming removed 8 bases at V and 3 bases at J, with 16 bases between. The clonotype comes from an adult with an advanced solid tumor such as melanoma, head and neck, liver or kidney cancer. Source: CD4+ or CD8+ T cells sorted from blood, taken in a trial of the OX40 agonist ivuxolimab. The chain couples TRBV7-9 to TRBJ1-2; TRBD1 might be the D (5 bases). In nucleotides, the CDR3 is TGTGCCAGCCATACCGGACAAACCGACTATGGCTACACCTTC. Translating it yields CASHTGQTDYGYTF.